These 20 T cell receptor beta chains were sequenced from one sample in a study of cytomegalovirus exposure and HLA in healthy donors. Produced via immunoSEQ multiplex PCR; TCRdb's table is partial and in-frame only. This sample carries a few hundred thousand clones, 70% to 90% of them seen once, and the ten largest clones take 0.7% to 0.85%. Sequencing was performed on PBMCs. The receptors were sampled from a young woman in good health and CMV-seronegative.

The chain combines TRBV14 with TRBJ2-2; possibly TRBD1 for D (5 bases). Trimming cost V 6 bases and J 3 bases, with 8 bases left between them. This CDR3 region has 13 residues. From germline, CDR1 is SGHDN and CDR2 FVKESK. The CDR3 DNA reads as TGTGCCAGCAGACGACAGTACACCGGGGAGCTGTTTTTT. Its translation is CASRRQYTGELFF.

The chain uses TRBV27 and TRBJ1-3, with TRBD1 as a possible D gene (6 bases). Germline-derived CDR1 and CDR2 are MNHEY and SMNVEV (reference sequence). The V and J ends lost 6 bases and 4 bases respectively, with 19 bases between them. The CDR3 runs to 16 residues. CDR3 amino acids: CASSPLQGIAGNTIYF. Written as DNA, the CDR3 is TGTGCCAGCAGCCCCTTACAGGGAATAGCAGGAAACACCATATATTTT.

The chain uses TRBV4-3 and TRBJ1-2; 8 bases agree with TRBD1. V was clipped by 4 bases and J by 4 bases; unmatched bases: 11. The CDR3 contains 16 residues. Germline CDR1 is LGHNA and CDR2 is YSLEER. The CDR3 sequence is CASSPGTGDEVYGYTF. The CDR3 nucleotides read TGCGCCAGCAGCCCAGGGACAGGTGACGAAGTCTATGGCTACACCTTC.

The chain recombines TRBV7-8 with TRBJ1-1; TRBD1 agrees at 7 bases. This CDR3 contains 14 residues. Germline V lookup: CDR1 SGHVS, CDR2 FQNEAQ. V lost 5 bases and J lost 4; bases outside the gene matches: 7. The CDR3 spells CASSLRDSGTEAFF. CDR3 coding DNA: TGTGCCAGCAGCCTACGGGACAGCGGCACTGAAGCTTTCTTT.

This chain connects TRBV27 to TRBJ2-1; TRBD2 matches 12 bases. The CDR3 is 16 residues long. The V gene end was trimmed by 3 bases and the J gene end by 2 bases; junction bases not matched to a gene: 2. CDR1 is MNHEY and CDR2 is SMNVEV in the germline V gene (reference sequence). CDR3 DNA: TGTGCCAGCAGTTTCCTAGCGGGAGGGACCTACAATGAGCAGTTCTTC. Its protein product is CASSFLAGGTYNEQFF.

The chain links TRBV18 to TRBJ2-3; 8 positions agree with TRBD2. In germline, CDR1 is KGHSH, CDR2 LQKENI. The CDR3 is 16 residues long. With V trimmed by 4 bases and J by 2 bases, 8 bases remained unmatched. The CDR3 DNA follows: TGTGCCAGCTCACTAGAAACTAGCGGCGCCACAGATACGCAGTATTTT. Protein sequence: CASSLETSGATDTQYF.

V gene TRBV7-2 combines with J gene TRBJ1-2, with unresolved D. The V and J ends lost 5 bases and 1 base respectively, with 11 bases between them. The CDR3 consists of 14 residues. CDR1 and CDR2 from the germline V gene are SGHTA and FQGNSA. The chain's CDR3 is CASSKTTGNYGYTF. The CDR3 nucleotides read TGTGCCAGCAGCAAAACGACGGGTAACTATGGCTACACCTTC.

As concerns this clone: A junction end diverges from the germline sequence, so it may reflect a read error. The J gene is TRBJ2-2, the V gene TRBV2; 10 bases are a match to TRBD1. Germline assignment: CDR1 SNHLY and CDR2 FYNNEI. There are 14 residues in the CDR3. The CDR3 reads CASSRDRGPGELFF. The CDR3 nucleotides are TGTGCCAGCAGTCGGGACAGGGGACCCGGTGAGCTGTTTTTT.

V usage is TRBV28 and J usage is TRBJ2-7; D remains unclear. This CDR3 has 14 residues. Germline lookup yields CDR1 MDHEN and CDR2 SYDVKM. Trimming removed 6 bases from V and 3 bases from J, with 15 bases in between. This chain's CDR3 is CASSTTISLYEQYF. The CDR3 DNA follows: TGTGCCAGCAGCACGACAATATCTCTCTACGAGCAGTACTTC. Complete variable domain (other parts from reference TRBV28 and TRBJ2-7): DVKVTQSSRYLVKRTGEKVFLECVQDMDHENMFWYRQDPGLGLRLIYFSYDVKMKEKGDIPEGYSVSREKKERFSLILESASTNQTSMYLCASSTTISLYEQYFGPGTRLTVT.

This sequence joins TRBV5-1 and TRBJ2-5; TRBD2 is a possible D gene (6 bases). Germline V gene data show CDR1 as SGHRS and CDR2 as YFSETQ. V was shortened by 3 bases and J by 1 base, with 13 bases between the two germline ends. The CDR3 runs to 15 residues. CDR3: CASSYPGGGQETQYF. DNA of the CDR3: TGCGCCAGCAGCTACCCCGGGGGAGGCCAAGAGACCCAGTACTTC.

This clone was observed a handful of times. The chain has TRBV6-1 and TRBJ1-2; 8 bases map to TRBD1. The ends lost 8 bases at V and 3 bases at J; junction bases unmatched: 8. Per the germline V gene, CDR1 is MNHNS and CDR2 is SASEGT. The CDR3 extends over 14 amino acids. The CDR3 region is CASADRGGHYGYTF. CDR3 coding DNA: TGTGCCAGCGCCGACAGGGGAGGACACTATGGCTACACCTTC.

On this clone itself: The junction shows a germline mismatch at one end, possibly a read error. The chain is built from TRBV7-7 and TRBJ2-5, with TRBD1 matching 11 bases. The V gene's germline CDR1 is SSHAT and CDR2 FNYEAQ (reference sequence). The CDR3 totals 16 residues. As DNA, the CDR3 is TGTGCTAGCAGCGCCCGGGACAGGGGGAGACTAGAGACCCAGTACTTC. Amino acid sequence: CASSARDRGRLETQYF.

V gene TRBV5-1 combines with J gene TRBJ2-1; 11 bases agree with TRBD2. V dropped 4 bases and J dropped 10; count of bases not matched to a gene: 13. The CDR3 is made up of 16 amino acids. CDR1 and CDR2 from the germline V gene are SGHRS and YFSETQ. The CDR3 sequence: CASSPEGTSGWSEQFF. The CDR3 bases are TGCGCCAGCAGCCCCGAGGGGACTAGCGGATGGAGCGAGCAGTTCTTC.

This clone has a single count. This chain connects TRBV5-1 to TRBJ2-7; 7 nucleotides line up with TRBD1. V lost 0 bases, J lost 4 bases, and 7 bases stayed unmatched. In germline, CDR1 is SGHRS, CDR2 YFSETQ. This CDR3 has 15 amino acids. The CDR3 DNA follows: TGCGCCAGCAGCTTGGTAGGGGGCGGCATTTACGAGCAGTACTTC. Amino acids: CASSLVGGGIYEQYF.

The rearrangement links TRBV28 to TRBJ1-1; maybe TRBD1 (5 bases). The CDR3 contains 14 residues. Trimming stripped 3 bases from V and 5 bases from J, with 13 bases between. The germline gives CDR1 MDHEN, CDR2 SYDVKM. CDR3 nucleotide sequence: TGTGCCAGCAGTTTTTCGGGGGGAAAAACTGAAGCTTTCTTT. Translated: CASSFSGGKTEAFF.

This clone is a singleton in its sample. One junction end does not reproduce the germline sequence, and a read error may be involved. The chain combines TRBV9 with TRBJ1-1; no reliable D call. Germline CDR1 is SGDLS and CDR2 is YYNGEE. The length of the CDR3 is 14 residues. Written as DNA, the CDR3 is TGTGCCACCAGCCCGGGTTTGGCGAACACTGAAGCTTTCTTT. Translation: CATSPGLANTEAFF.

V is TRBV28 and J is TRBJ1-5; weak D call: TRBD1 (6 bases). CDR3 length: 16 amino acids. The V end was cut by 6 bases, the J end by 3 bases, with 18 bases between. Looked up from germline, CDR1 is MDHEN and CDR2 is SYDVKM. CDR3 protein: CASRLLWDTDNQPQHF. The DNA of the CDR3 is TGTGCCAGCAGGTTGCTGTGGGACACTGACAATCAGCCCCAGCATTTT. The full variable domain, completed using reference TRBV28 and TRBJ1-5, is DVKVTQSSRYLVKRTGEKVFLECVQDMDHENMFWYRQDPGLGLRLIYFSYDVKMKEKGDIPEGYSVSREKKERFSLILESASTNQTSMYLCASRLLWDTDNQPQHFGDGTRLSIL.

The gene calls are TRBV5-1 and TRBJ2-7, with a tentative D call TRBD2 (5 bases). With 3 bases removed from V and 3 bases from J, the gap between germline ends came to 13 bases. The CDR3 consists of 14 residues. CDR1 and CDR2 (germline): SGHRS, YFSETQ. CDR3 in amino acids: CASSSMAGDYEQYF. CDR3 DNA: TGCGCCAGCAGCTCTATGGCCGGGGACTACGAGCAGTACTTC.

J is TRBJ1-5 and V is TRBV15, with TRBD1 as a possible D gene (5 bases). Deletions cut 0 bases from V and 4 bases from J, with 16 bases between. Per germline, CDR1 LNHNV and CDR2 YYDKDF (reference sequence). The CDR3 is 17 residues long. The CDR3 bases are TGTGCCACCAGCAGAGATCGGGCAGGTCGGGGGAATCAGCCCCAGCATTTT. This codes for CATSRDRAGRGNQPQHF.

V is TRBV11-2 and J is TRBJ1-1; 9 bases fit TRBD1. Germline-derived CDR1 and CDR2 are SGHAT and FQNNGV. V shed 5 bases, J shed 3 bases, and the junction held 4 bases outside the gene matches. The length of the CDR3 is 14 residues. The CDR3 sequence is CASSLQGADTEAFF. The CDR3 DNA follows: TGTGCCAGCAGCCTACAGGGGGCTGACACTGAAGCTTTCTTT.